Each of the 20 T cell receptor beta chains below was sequenced from the same sample in a study of blood T cell repertoires in COVID-19. Sequencing used immunoSEQ multiplex PCR; TCRdb keeps in-frame clones, though not all of them. The sample includes 75,000 to 95,000 clones, 70% to 90% of them seen just once. The sample was peripheral blood. The receptor set was obtained from a man aged 50-59 years with active COVID-19.

This chain connects TRBV20-1 to TRBJ2-3, with 7 bases fitting TRBD2. The CDR3 consists of 14 residues. Unmatched junction bases numbered 5, after V lost 3 bases and J lost 2 bases. The germline CDR1 and CDR2 sequences are DFQATT and SNEGSKA (reference sequence). In nucleotides, the CDR3 is TGCAGTGCTAGTCTCGGGGGGATCACAGATACGCAGTATTTT. Protein: CSASLGGITDTQYF.

V usage is TRBV4-2 and J usage is TRBJ2-3; 8 bases are a match to TRBD2. Germline CDR1 is LGHNA and CDR2 is YNFKEQ. The V gene end was trimmed by 3 bases and the J gene end by 1 base; junction bases not matched to a gene: 6. CDR3 length: 16 residues. CDR3 loop: CASSQFRGGGTDTQYF. In DNA form, the CDR3 reads TGTGCCAGCAGCCAGTTCCGGGGGGGCGGCACAGATACGCAGTATTTT.

V gene TRBV19 combines with J gene TRBJ1-4; D is ambiguous. V gave up 3 bases and J gave up 2 bases, with 4 bases separating them. Germline CDR1 reads LNHDA; CDR2 reads SQIVND (reference sequence). This CDR3 is built from 13 residues. The chain's CDR3 is CASSIRTNEKLFF. CDR3 DNA sequence: TGTGCCAGTAGTATCCGTACTAATGAAAAACTGTTTTTT.

V is TRBV12-3 or TRBV12-4 and J is TRBJ2-3; D unresolved. V dropped 3 bases and J dropped 5 bases, with 6 bases sitting between them. This CDR3 contains 12 residues. Here the CDR3 reads CASSFGGDTQYF. CDR3 nucleotide sequence: TGTGCCAGCAGTTTCGGTGGAGATACGCAGTATTTT.

This chain joins TRBV28 and TRBJ2-1, with a possible D match to TRBD1 (5 bases). This CDR3 spans 13 amino acids. Per the germline V gene, CDR1 is MDHEN and CDR2 is SYDVKM. V was clipped by 2 bases and J by 7 bases, with 9 bases between them. The DNA for the CDR3 is TGTGCCAGCAGTTTAACAGGATTTAATGAGCAGTTCTTC. Protein product: CASSLTGFNEQFF.

The chain carries TRBV2 and TRBJ2-7, with a tentative D call TRBD2 (5 bases). V lost 0 bases to trimming and J lost 5 bases, with 11 bases between them. The CDR3 totals 14 residues. Germline-derived CDR1 and CDR2 are SNHLY and FYNNEI. The CDR3 reads CASSEAGVGNEQYF. CDR3 DNA: TGTGCCAGCAGTGAAGCGGGAGTCGGTAACGAGCAGTACTTC.

The rearrangement joins TRBV18 to TRBJ1-2; D unresolved. The CDR3 runs 13 residues. With 6 bases removed from V and 2 bases from J, the gap between germline ends came to 10 bases. CDR1 and CDR2 from the germline V gene are KGHSH and LQKENI. The CDR3 bases are TGTGCCAGCTCTACGGAGCTCAACTATGGCTACACCTTC. Translating it yields CASSTELNYGYTF.

The chain joins TRBV11-2 to TRBJ2-7; the D gene is possibly TRBD1 (6 bases). With 0 bases removed from V and 1 base from J, the gap between germline ends came to 13 bases. In germline, CDR1 is SGHAT, CDR2 FQNNGV. CDR3 length equals 16 residues. CDR3 amino acids: CASSLDLGTLSYEQYF. CDR3 nucleotides: TGTGCCAGCAGCTTAGATCTCGGGACACTGTCCTACGAGCAGTACTTC.

The V call is TRBV19, the J call TRBJ2-7, with 12 positions matching TRBD2. J lost 2 bases, V lost 5 bases, and 4 bases had no gene match. The CDR3 contains 15 residues. Germline CDR1 reads LNHDA; CDR2 reads SQIVND (reference sequence). The CDR3 nucleotides read TGTGCCAGTAGTTACCGGACTAGCGGGGCCTACGAGCAGTACTTC. This gives the protein CASSYRTSGAYEQYF.

This rearrangement joins TRBV7-2 to TRBJ2-7; the match to TRBD2 covers 8 bases. Germline trimming cut 7 bases from V and 1 base from J; bases unmatched to any gene: 9. This CDR3 spans 15 amino acids. Germline V gives CDR1 SGHTA, CDR2 FQGNSA. The CDR3 coding sequence is TGTGCCAGCACCCCGTCGGCGGGGGGATCCTACGAGCAGTACTTC. Its protein product is CASTPSAGGSYEQYF. Full variable domain (outside the CDR3, taken from reference TRBV7-2 and TRBJ2-7): GAGVSQSPSNKVTEKGKDVELRCDPISGHTALYWYRQSLGQGLEFLIYFQGNSAPDKSGLPSDRFSAERTGGSVSTLTIQRTQQEDSAVYLCASTPSAGGSYEQYFGPGTRLTVT.

The rearrangement joins TRBV7-2 to TRBJ2-7; TRBD1 is a possible D gene (6 bases). Germline V CDR1 and CDR2: SGHTA, FQGNSA. The CDR3 is 12 residues long. Deletions cut 5 bases from V and 6 bases from J, with 11 bases between. Here the CDR3 reads CASSPQGSEQYF. As DNA, the CDR3 is TGTGCCAGCAGCCCACAGGGTTCCGAGCAGTACTTC.

The chain has TRBV28 and TRBJ2-1; D is perhaps TRBD1 (6 bases). V was cut by 5 bases and J by 10 bases, with 15 bases left in between. The germline V gene encodes CDR1 MDHEN and CDR2 SYDVKM. The CDR3 covers 13 residues. The CDR3 region is CASSAPPGQEQFF. The CDR3 DNA is TGTGCCAGCAGTGCCCCGCCCGGACAGGAGCAGTTCTTC.

V usage is TRBV15 and J usage is TRBJ2-7, with 8 bases that match TRBD2. Germline CDR1 and CDR2: LNHNV and YYDKDF (reference sequence). Germline trimming cut 5 bases from V and 2 bases from J; bases unmatched to any gene: 5. CDR3 size: 14 residues. The CDR3 loop reads CATSPRRGAYEQYF. CDR3 bases: TGTGCCACCAGCCCCCGGCGGGGGGCCTACGAGCAGTACTTC.

This sequence joins TRBV27 and TRBJ2-7; 8 positions match TRBD1. The CDR3 sequence is 14 residues long. The germline gives CDR1 MNHEY, CDR2 SMNVEV (reference sequence). After removal of 4 bases from V and 4 bases from J, the junction contained 6 bases not matched to a gene. This CDR3 reads CASSSPGGKYEQYF. For the CDR3, the DNA is TGTGCCAGCAGTTCCCCAGGGGGCAAGTACGAGCAGTACTTC.

V usage is TRBV5-6 and J usage is TRBJ2-1; D gene ambiguous. V was cut by 0 bases and J by 6 bases, with 7 bases left in between. The CDR3 sequence is 13 residues long. Germline lookup yields CDR1 SGHDT and CDR2 YYEEEE. The CDR3: CASSLEHLNEQFF. The CDR3 region has the DNA TGTGCCAGCAGCTTGGAACACCTCAATGAGCAGTTCTTC.

The CDR3, as DNA: TGCGCCAGCAGCCCGGGGGCAGGGGGTAACTATGGCTACACCTTC. Its translation is CASSPGAGGNYGYTF. The gene calls are TRBV5-1 and TRBJ1-2; TRBD1 agrees at 7 bases. CDR1 and CDR2 from the germline V gene are SGHRS and YFSETQ. CDR3 length: 15 residues. J gave up 1 base and V 4 bases, and 7 bases lay outside the gene matches.

The rearrangement joins TRBV5-1 to TRBJ2-3, with D possibly TRBD2 on 6 matching bases. V lost 4 bases and J lost 3, with 12 bases in between. CDR1 and CDR2 (germline): SGHRS, YFSETQ. This CDR3 contains 14 residues. CDR3 amino acids: CASSTQGRTDTQYF. The CDR3 coding sequence is TGCGCCAGCAGCACCCAAGGGAGGACAGATACGCAGTATTTT.

V and J are TRBV30 and TRBJ2-1, with 9 bases that match TRBD2. V was clipped by 1 base and J by 4 bases; unmatched bases: 5. Germline CDR1 reads GTSNPN; CDR2 reads SVGIG (reference sequence). This CDR3 is built from 15 residues. The CDR3 DNA sequence: TGTGCCTGGAGTGGGGGACTAGCTAAGTACAATGAGCAGTTCTTC. Its protein product is CAWSGGLAKYNEQFF. The variable domain in full, completed from reference TRBV30 and TRBJ2-1, reads SQTIHQWPATLVQPVGSPLSLECTVEGTSNPNLYWYRQAAGRGLQLLFYSVGIGQISSEVPQNLSASRPQDRQFILSSKKLLLSDSGFYLCAWSGGLAKYNEQFFGPGTRLTVL.

The gene calls are TRBV6-4 and TRBJ2-1; no firm D call. This CDR3 comprises 15 residues. V shed 2 bases and J shed 9 bases, with 17 bases lying between them. The germline V gene has CDR1 MRHNA and CDR2 SNTAGT. Written as DNA, the CDR3 is TGTGCCAGCAGTGACAGTGGAGCCGCCTCGACTGAGCAGTTCTTC. Protein: CASSDSGAASTEQFF.

The rearrangement joins TRBV27 to TRBJ2-3; TRBD2 matches at 8 bases. Trimming cost V 5 bases and J 0 bases; bases outside gene matches: 1. This CDR3 has 14 residues. The germline gives CDR1 MNHEY, CDR2 SMNVEV (reference sequence). CDR3 protein: CASSQRGSTDTQYF. CDR3 DNA sequence: TGTGCCAGCAGTCAGCGGGGGAGCACAGATACGCAGTATTTT.